This T cell receptor (beta chain) was obtained from a study of breast tumors, draining lymph nodes, adjacent tissues. Study-wide findings and caveats: Most tumor T cells seemingly derive from lymph node, then expand in tumor. Luminal-like breast cancer showed significantly greater tumor-nontumor repertoire similarity than basal-like breast cancer did. That most tumor T cells come from lymph nodes remained unproven.

The lymph nodes were axillary draining lymph nodes from breast cancer patients. CDR3 size: 14 residues. V was trimmed by 5 bases and J by 5 bases, leaving 15 bases between them. Germline-derived CDR1 and CDR2 are SGHTA and FQGTGA. A word on this clonotype: No antigen is known for it.

TCRdb analysed the multiplex PCR reads with MiXCR anew, one entry per CDR3 protein. This repertoire shows around 190,000 distinct CDR3 sequences, 30% to 35% found once; its top ten account for around 4.5%. The receptor's source is a female donor with breast cancer. Some clones in this sample may be carry-over from other donors' samples. The J gene is TRBJ2-5, the V gene TRBV7-3, with TRBD1 as a possible D gene (7 bases). Sequenced sample: axillary lymph node tissue. The CDR3 bases are TGTGCCAGCAGCGCGGGGACAGCGGCGGAGACCCAGTACTTC. Residues: CASSAGTAAETQYF.